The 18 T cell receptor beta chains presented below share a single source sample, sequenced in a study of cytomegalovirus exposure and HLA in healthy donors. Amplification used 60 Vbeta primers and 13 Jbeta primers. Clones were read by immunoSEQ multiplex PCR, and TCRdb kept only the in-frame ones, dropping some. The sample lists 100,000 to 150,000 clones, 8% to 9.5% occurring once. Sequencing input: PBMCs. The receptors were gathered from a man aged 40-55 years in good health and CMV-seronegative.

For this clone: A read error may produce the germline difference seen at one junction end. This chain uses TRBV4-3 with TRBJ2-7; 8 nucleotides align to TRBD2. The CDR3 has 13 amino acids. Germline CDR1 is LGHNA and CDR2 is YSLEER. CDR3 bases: TGCGCCAGAAGCCAAGACCGGGGGGGCGAGCAGTACTTC. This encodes CARSQDRGGEQYF.

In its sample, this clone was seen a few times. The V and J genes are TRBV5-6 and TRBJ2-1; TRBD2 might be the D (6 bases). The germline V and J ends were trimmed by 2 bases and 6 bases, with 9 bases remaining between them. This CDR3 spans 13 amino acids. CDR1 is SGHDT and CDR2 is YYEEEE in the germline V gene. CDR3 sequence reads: CASSFGGSNEQFF. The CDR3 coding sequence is TGTGCCAGCAGCTTTGGGGGGAGCAATGAGCAGTTCTTC.

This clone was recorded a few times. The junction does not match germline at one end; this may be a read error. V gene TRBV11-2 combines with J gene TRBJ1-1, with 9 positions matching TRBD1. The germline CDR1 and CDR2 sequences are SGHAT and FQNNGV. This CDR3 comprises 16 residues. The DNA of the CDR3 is TGTGCCAGCAGTTTAGCGGTCGGGACAGGGCGGACTGAAGCTTTCTTT. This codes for CASSLAVGTGRTEAFF.

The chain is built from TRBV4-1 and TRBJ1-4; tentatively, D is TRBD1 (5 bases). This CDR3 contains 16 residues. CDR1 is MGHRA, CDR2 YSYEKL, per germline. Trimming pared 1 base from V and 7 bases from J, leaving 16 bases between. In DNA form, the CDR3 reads TGCGCCAGCAGCCAAGTAAAAGGGGCTTTTGGTGAAAAACTGTTTTTT. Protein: CASSQVKGAFGEKLFF.

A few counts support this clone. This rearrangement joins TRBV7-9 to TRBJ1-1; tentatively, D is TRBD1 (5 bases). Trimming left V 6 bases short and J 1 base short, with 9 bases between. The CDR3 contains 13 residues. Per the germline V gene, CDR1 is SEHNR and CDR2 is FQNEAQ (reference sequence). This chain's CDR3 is CASSEQENTEAFF. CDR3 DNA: TGTGCCAGCAGTGAACAGGAGAACACTGAAGCTTTCTTT.

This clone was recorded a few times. The CDR3 is CASSIGTTRSYGYTF. The CDR3 DNA sequence: TGTGCCAGTAGTATAGGGACAACCAGGAGCTATGGCTACACCTTC. The chain couples TRBV19 to TRBJ1-2, with D possibly TRBD1 on 5 matching bases. Germline assignment: CDR1 LNHDA and CDR2 SQIVND (reference sequence). CDR3 length equals 15 residues. The germline V and J ends were trimmed by 1 base and 4 bases, with 13 bases remaining between them.

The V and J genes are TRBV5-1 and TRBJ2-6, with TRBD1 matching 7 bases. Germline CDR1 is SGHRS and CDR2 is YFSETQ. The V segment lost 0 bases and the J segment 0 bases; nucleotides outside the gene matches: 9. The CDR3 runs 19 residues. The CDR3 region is CASSLVETGLISGANVLTF. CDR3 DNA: TGCGCCAGCAGCTTGGTTGAGACAGGGCTTATCTCTGGGGCCAACGTCCTGACTTTC.

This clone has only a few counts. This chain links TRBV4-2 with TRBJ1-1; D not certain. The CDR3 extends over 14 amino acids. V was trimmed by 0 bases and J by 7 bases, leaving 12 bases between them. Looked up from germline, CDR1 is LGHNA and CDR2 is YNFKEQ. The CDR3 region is CASSQDRRLSEAFF. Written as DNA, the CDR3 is TGTGCCAGCAGCCAAGATAGGAGGCTAAGTGAAGCTTTCTTT.

CDR3 nucleotide sequence: TGTGCCAGCAGCGTTAGCGGGTGGGGGAATGAGCAGTTCTTC. It codes for CASSVSGWGNEQFF. This rearrangement joins TRBV9 to TRBJ2-1; 7 bases are shared with TRBD2. With V trimmed by 2 bases and J by 7 bases, 6 bases remained unmatched. The CDR3 has 14 amino acids. Germline values: CDR1 SGDLS, CDR2 YYNGEE.

The CDR3 here is CASSAGGADSYEQYF. The CDR3 region has the DNA TGTGCCAGCAGCGCTGGCGGGGCGGATTCCTACGAGCAGTACTTC. The chain has TRBV9 and TRBJ2-7, with a possible D match to TRBD2 (6 bases). The CDR3 totals 15 residues. Germline values: CDR1 SGDLS, CDR2 YYNGEE. The V gene lost 3 bases and the J gene lost 1 base, with 14 bases spanning the gap.

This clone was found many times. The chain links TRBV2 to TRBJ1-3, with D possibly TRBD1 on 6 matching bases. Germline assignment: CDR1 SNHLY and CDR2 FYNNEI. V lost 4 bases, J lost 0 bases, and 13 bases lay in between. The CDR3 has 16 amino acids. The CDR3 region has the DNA TGTGCCAGCAGTGCCATACAGGGAGTCTCTGGAAACACCATATATTTT. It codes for CASSAIQGVSGNTIYF.

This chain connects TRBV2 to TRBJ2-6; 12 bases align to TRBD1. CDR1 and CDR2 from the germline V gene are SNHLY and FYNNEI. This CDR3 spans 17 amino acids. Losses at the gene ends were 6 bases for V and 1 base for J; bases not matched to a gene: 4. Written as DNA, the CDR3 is TGTGCCAGCAGGCCGGGACAGGGGGCGTCTGGGGCCAACGTCCTGACTTTC. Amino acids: CASRPGQGASGANVLTF. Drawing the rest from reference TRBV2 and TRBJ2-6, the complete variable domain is EPEVTQTPSHQVTQMGQEVILRCVPISNHLYFYWYRQILGQKVEFLVSFYNNEISEKSEIFDDQFSVERPDGSNFTLKIRSTKLEDSAMYFCASRPGQGASGANVLTFGAGSRLTVL.

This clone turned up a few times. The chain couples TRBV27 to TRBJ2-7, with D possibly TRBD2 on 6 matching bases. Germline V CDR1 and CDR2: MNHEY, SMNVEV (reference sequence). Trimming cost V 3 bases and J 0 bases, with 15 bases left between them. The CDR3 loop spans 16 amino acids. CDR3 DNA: TGTGCCAGCAGTTTGAGGGCGGGGTACAGCTCCTACGAGCAGTACTTC. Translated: CASSLRAGYSSYEQYF.

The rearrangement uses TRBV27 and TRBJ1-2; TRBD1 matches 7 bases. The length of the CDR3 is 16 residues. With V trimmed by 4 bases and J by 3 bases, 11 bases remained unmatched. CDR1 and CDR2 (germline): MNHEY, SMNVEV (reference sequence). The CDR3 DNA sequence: TGTGCCAGCAGTTCAACAGGGGCCCACCCACACTATGGCTACACCTTC. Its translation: CASSSTGAHPHYGYTF.

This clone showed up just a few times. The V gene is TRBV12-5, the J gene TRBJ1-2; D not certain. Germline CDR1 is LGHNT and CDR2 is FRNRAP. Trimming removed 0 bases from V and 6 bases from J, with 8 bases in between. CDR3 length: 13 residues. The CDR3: CASGLVLGDGYTF. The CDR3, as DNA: TGTGCTAGTGGTTTGGTACTGGGAGATGGCTACACCTTC.

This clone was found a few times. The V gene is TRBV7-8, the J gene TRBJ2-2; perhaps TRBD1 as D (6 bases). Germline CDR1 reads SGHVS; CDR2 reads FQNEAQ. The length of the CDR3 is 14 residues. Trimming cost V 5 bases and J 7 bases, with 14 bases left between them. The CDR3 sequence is CASSGYRAGGELFF. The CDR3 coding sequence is TGTGCCAGCAGCGGTTACAGGGCAGGCGGGGAGCTGTTTTTT.

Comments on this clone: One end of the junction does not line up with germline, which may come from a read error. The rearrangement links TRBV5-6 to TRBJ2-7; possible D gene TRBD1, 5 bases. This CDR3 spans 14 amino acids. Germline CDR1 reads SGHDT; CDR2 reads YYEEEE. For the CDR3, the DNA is TGTGCTAGCAGCTTCTGGACAACAAACTACGAGCAGTACTTC. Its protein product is CASSFWTTNYEQYF.

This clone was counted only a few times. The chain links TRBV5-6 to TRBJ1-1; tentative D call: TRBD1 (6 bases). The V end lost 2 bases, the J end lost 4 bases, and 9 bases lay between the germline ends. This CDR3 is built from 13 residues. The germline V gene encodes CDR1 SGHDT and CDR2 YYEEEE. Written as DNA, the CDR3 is TGTGCCAGCAGCTTTCCAGGGGTCACTGAAGCTTTCTTT. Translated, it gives CASSFPGVTEAFF.